This T cell receptor beta chain was retrieved from a study of blood T cell repertoires in COVID-19. Study as a whole: Samples representing acute and convalescent COVID-19 were sourced from the United States, Italy and Spain. T cells, B-cell-depleted T cells, or PBMCs provided the cDNA or gDNA that served as material.

CDR3 size: 16 residues. Germline loops: CDR1 LGHDT, CDR2 YNNKEL (reference sequence). V lost 0 bases, J lost 2 bases, and 11 bases lay in between. Per the study methods: Amplification from reference gene primers served as the basis for estimated nucleated cell counts. Assay used: immunoSEQ multiplex PCR; TCRdb lists only in-frame clones, some missing. V and J calls and clone size are those listed in that table; D and trimming were worked out from the DNA. The data show 250,000 to 300,000 clones, about 91% seen once. This receptor was obtained from a woman between 25 and 40 years old who had recovered from COVID-19. The genes are TRBV3-1 (or the pseudogene TRBV3-2) and TRBJ1-5, with D maybe TRBD1 (6 bases). Input material: peripheral blood. DNA for the CDR3: TGTGCCAGCAGCCAAGAGATTCCAGGGGGCAATCAGCCCCAGCATTTT. Encoded protein: CASSQEIPGGNQPQHF.